The T cell receptor (beta chain) described here comes from a study of shared clonotypes between healthy human individuals (dated by TCRdb to 2018 to 2021). About the investigation overall: A couple of women and a few men aged 18 to 49 years were included in the cohort. Between about 0.94 and 8.9 billion PBMCs per donor were obtained by leukapheresis. Per donor, three plates each were used for CD4 naive and CD4 memory, two for CD8 naive, and one for CD8 memory. Libraries were prepared and TCR repertoires were sequenced by different laboratories using diverse techniques, in order to increase sequencing depth and limit assay-specific biases. To estimate repertoire size and how much clonotype sharing occurs between individuals, the study deeply sequenced the blood TCR repertoires of several healthy adults. The study at large found these results: The genetic and exposure-history diversity represented was limited by the small number of donors. Incomplete sequencing was indicated by rarefaction of sorted-subset datasets, despite the large sequencing depth. Pairwise subsampling led to the expectation that sequencing depth would affect the degree of clonotype sharing among donors. Sharing across several donors was observed for approximately 5% of naive CD4, less than 4% of naive CD8, 2.3% of memory CD4, and around 0.42% of memory CD8 clonotypes. Sampling was limited to blood, and TCR repertoires in tissue likely differ from TCR repertoires in blood. Larger estimated clonotype richness was generally found for naive subsets than for memory subsets. Compared with non-shared clonotypes, clonotypes shared by all four sorted-subset donors had higher generation probabilities.

For the CD8 naive samples, CD45RO-negative cells were positively selected for CCR7, yielding a CD45RA+CCR7+ population from which TemRA cells were excluded. The donors were healthy, HIV-negative adults with no recently reported acute infections or vaccinations. Only Caucasian adults living in Nashville, Tennessee, USA were represented among the donors. Blood was obtained by leukapheresis, after which PBMCs were separated by Ficoll-Histopaque density gradient centrifugation and cryopreserved in liquid nitrogen vapor phase. Purity and quantity of every magnetically sorted T cell population were checked by analytical flow cytometry. From each sorted fraction, genomic DNA was isolated and quantified by UV absorbance on a Nanodrop 2000c. For this chain, trimming is 6 bases at the V end and 7 bases at the J end, and the number of junction bases without a gene match is 5. Spanning cysteine to phenylalanine, the CDR3 consists of 14 amino acids. The entry retains the CDR3 DNA only, 42 bases that are in frame from base 1. The germline V gene supplies CDR1 SQVTM and CDR2 ANQGSEA.

TCR CDR3 regions were amplified from genomic DNA by multiplex PCR using the deep immunoSEQ assay. Extracted genomic DNA from each cell subset was distributed evenly across all wells of several immunoSEQ 96-well plates, and each plate was treated as a replicate. For sorted subsets, approximately 210 ng genomic DNA, equal to tens of thousands of T cell genomes, was loaded into each replicate PCR. Purified libraries were quantified with a Qubit 3.0 fluorometer, sized on a Bioanalyzer 2100, and re-quantified with the KAPA Library Quantification kit. Every immunoSEQ 96-well plate was sequenced on a dedicated single-read 150-cycle Illumina NextSeq 550 flow cell. Turning to the authors' computational methods: Because the immunoSEQ output held only junctional sequences and lacked quality scores, the filtering could not match the filtering applied to full-length reads. Sequences were annotated with PyIR, a Python wrapper for IgBLAST v1.9, using IMGT germline references to assign V/J genes and CDR3. Reads were removed for weak V/J assignments (E-value above 1e-6), missing CDR3, stop codons, out-of-frame junctions, or ambiguous translated residues. A V3J clonotype was defined by an identical inferred V gene, J gene, and CDR3 amino acid sequence. The percentage overlap between two repertoires was calculated by dividing the number of shared unique clonotypes by the size of the smaller repertoire. Three approaches were used to assess repertoire richness: RTK rarefaction, the Chao1 estimator, and Recon v2.1 estimates of unobserved clonotypes. Generation probabilities were computed with OLGA for all TCRbeta clonotypes obtained by the gDNA method from four donors. What TCRdb holds here is the immuneACCESS table cut down to in-frame rearrangements. Part of the clones is not present; checked against another copy, under half of the missing clones reflect an unresolved V gene, and the others are unexplained. V and J calls and clone size are copied from that table; D and trimming were computed from the DNA. In all, the sample holds about 1.9 million clones, and 90% to 95% of those were seen once. The ten largest clones take up about 1.7% of the sample.

Turning to this clone: Its antigen is still unknown. Base quality data are lacking; no much larger clone is found one base away.

Sequencing was carried out using naive CD8+ T cells from PBMCs. This sample's cell subset or site label indicates: CD45RA+CCR7+. The sequence came from a man between 18 and 35 years old in good health. Some clones in this sample may be carry-over from other donors' samples. The chain couples TRBV29-1 to TRBJ2-1; TRBD2 fits 14 bases in the junction. The CDR3 amino acid sequence is: CSVERTSGRNEQFF. The nucleotides read TGCAGCGTAGAGAGGACTAGCGGGAGGAATGAGCAGTTCTTC.